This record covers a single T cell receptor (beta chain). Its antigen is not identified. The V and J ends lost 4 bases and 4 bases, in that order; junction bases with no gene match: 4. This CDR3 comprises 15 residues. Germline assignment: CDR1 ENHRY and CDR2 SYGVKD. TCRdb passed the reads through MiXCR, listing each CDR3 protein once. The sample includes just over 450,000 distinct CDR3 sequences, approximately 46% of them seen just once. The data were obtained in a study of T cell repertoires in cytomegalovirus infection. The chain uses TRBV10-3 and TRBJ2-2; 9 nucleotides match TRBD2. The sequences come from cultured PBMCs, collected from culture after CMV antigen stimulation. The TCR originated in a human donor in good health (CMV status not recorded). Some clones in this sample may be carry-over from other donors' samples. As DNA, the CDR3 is TGTGCCATCAGTGGGCTAGCGGGAAGCACCGGGGAGCTGTTTTTT. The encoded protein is CAISGLAGSTGELFF.